The 19 T cell receptor beta chains listed next were all sequenced from one sample in a study of molecular identifiers for immune sequencing clone quantification. TCRdb re-called the PCR reads through MiXCR, storing one row per CDR3 protein. The table lists about 86,000 distinct CDR3 sequences, around a quarter of them singletons, with roughly 0.8% in the top ten. The specimen was naive CD8+ T cells from blood, with Jurkat cell RNA spiked in. Noted subset: FACS-sorted CD8+CD4-CCR7+CD45RA+ naive T cells. All receptors come from a human donor in good health. Some libraries in this study had Jurkat cell RNA spiked in.

About this clonotype itself: Being one base from a much bigger clone, this may be a read error. The gene calls are TRBV12-3 or TRBV12-4 and TRBJ2-5; D may be TRBD2 (6 bases). This CDR3 is 13 amino acids long. V was pared by 7 bases and J by 7 bases, with 16 bases between. CDR3 sequence: CASTNPGEGTQYF. In nucleotides, the CDR3 is TGTGCCAGCACCAATCCGGGGGAAGGGACCCAGTACTTC.

This clonotype showed up just a few times. The chain is built from TRBV9 and TRBJ2-2; D might be TRBD1 or TRBD2, each matching 5 bases. CDR3 size: 13 residues. The ends were cut back, 0 bases at V and 7 bases at J, with 7 bases in the middle. From germline, CDR1 is SGDLS and CDR2 YYNGEE. The CDR3 spells CASSVGGSGELFF. CDR3 coding DNA: TGTGCCAGCAGCGTAGGGGGGAGCGGGGAGCTGTTTTTT.

This clonotype was counted a few times. The V and J genes are TRBV19 and TRBJ2-5; 8 bases are shared with TRBD2. The CDR3 contains 14 residues. The germline gives CDR1 LNHDA, CDR2 SQIVND (reference sequence). V trimming: 5 bases; J trimming: 7 bases; junction bases outside the gene matches: 9. The CDR3 sequence is CASSPTGRAVTQYF. CDR3 DNA: TGTGCCAGTAGTCCCACCGGGAGGGCCGTGACCCAGTACTTC.

This clonotype was seen more than once but under ten times. The chain employs TRBV7-6 and TRBJ2-2, with a weak D call TRBD2 (6 bases). V lost 5 bases to trimming and J lost 1 base, with 17 bases between them. The length of the CDR3 is 17 residues. CDR1 SGHVS and CDR2 FNYEAQ come from the germline V gene. CDR3 nucleotides: TGTGCCAGCAGCACGGGAGTGCGGAACATGAACACCGGGGAGCTGTTTTTT. This encodes CASSTGVRNMNTGELFF.

This clonotype has at least ten counts. V and J are TRBV6-2 or TRBV6-3 and TRBJ2-3; 7 bases map to TRBD1. CDR1 and CDR2 (germline): MNHEY, SVGEGT. Germline trimming cut 6 bases from V and 3 bases from J; bases unmatched to any gene: 6. This CDR3 spans 14 amino acids. The chain's CDR3 is CASSYRGQTDTQYF. CDR3 coding DNA: TGTGCCAGCAGCTACAGGGGTCAGACAGATACGCAGTATTTT.

On this clonotype: Its ends do not fully match the called genes, so a read error is possible. The chain joins TRBV12-3 or TRBV12-4 to TRBJ2-2; D might be TRBD2 (6 bases). The CDR3 spans 15 residues. This CDR3 reads CARSLATSPGGELFF. The DNA of the CDR3 is TGTGCCCGCAGTTTAGCGACTAGTCCCGGGGGGGAGCTGTTTTTT.

Only a few counts were recorded for this clonotype. The chain joins TRBV28 to TRBJ1-1; TRBD1 agrees at 7 bases. The CDR3 loop spans 14 amino acids. The J segment lost 1 base and the V segment lost 6 bases, leaving 5 bases of the junction unmatched. Germline V gives CDR1 MDHEN, CDR2 SYDVKM. CDR3 in amino acids: CASSSGTANTEAFF. For the CDR3, the DNA is TGTGCCAGCAGCTCCGGGACAGCGAACACTGAAGCTTTCTTT.

This rearrangement joins TRBV30 to TRBJ1-2, with unresolved D. Germline CDR1 is GTSNPN and CDR2 is SVGIG (reference sequence). V gave up 2 bases and J gave up 6 bases, with 7 bases separating them. This CDR3 region has 11 residues. The CDR3: CAWSRGNGYTF. CDR3 sequence (DNA): TGTGCCTGGAGTCGAGGCAATGGCTACACCTTC.

This clonotype has a single count. V and J are TRBV9 and TRBJ1-1; D is unresolved. Germline lookup yields CDR1 SGDLS and CDR2 YYNGEE. Trimming pared 1 base from V and 10 bases from J, leaving 14 bases between. The CDR3 length is 13 residues. The CDR3, as DNA: TGTGCCAGCAGCGTATGGGTCGGAAGTGGAGCTTTCTTT. Protein: CASSVWVGSGAFF.

The chain couples TRBV4-3 to TRBJ2-3; a possible D gene is TRBD2 (5 bases). The CDR3 sequence is 19 residues long. Trimming took off 0 bases at V and 4 bases at J, with 23 bases between the two ends. Germline V gene sequence: CDR1 LGHNA, CDR2 YSLEER. CDR3 in amino acids: CASSQEGRTGWTYADTQYF. As DNA, the CDR3 is TGCGCCAGCAGCCAAGAAGGCAGAACGGGGTGGACGTACGCAGATACGCAGTATTTT.

In regard to this clonotype: This may come from a read error, since a much larger clone is one base off. CDR3 loop: CASSLSSSPSYEQYF. CDR3 coding DNA: TGTGCCAGTAGTCTCAGCTCTAGTCCCTCCTACGAGCAGTACTTC. V usage is TRBV19 and J usage is TRBJ2-7; D ambiguous. V shed 5 bases and J shed 0 bases, with 14 bases lying between them. In germline, CDR1 is LNHDA, CDR2 SQIVND (reference sequence). The length of the CDR3 is 15 residues.

V gene TRBV19 combines with J gene TRBJ1-6, with D tentatively TRBD1 (5 bases). The CDR3 runs to 20 residues. The germline CDR1 and CDR2 sequences are LNHDA and SQIVND (reference sequence). Trimming left V 5 bases short and J 5 bases short, with 28 bases between. The CDR3 reads CASSPPSHRITEKDNSPLHF. The CDR3 DNA follows: TGTGCCAGTAGTCCCCCTTCCCACAGGATCACCGAGAAAGATAATTCACCCCTCCACTTT.

The V gene is TRBV27, the J gene TRBJ2-2; TRBD1 or TRBD2 may be the D gene (6 bases each). The CDR3 runs to 17 residues. Germline V gene sequence: CDR1 MNHEY, CDR2 SMNVEV (reference sequence). The V end was cut by 2 bases, the J end by 3 bases, with 16 bases between. The CDR3 sequence: CASSLLSPGADTGELFF. The DNA of the CDR3 is TGTGCCAGCAGTTTACTGTCCCCGGGGGCCGACACCGGGGAGCTGTTTTTT.

The chain recombines TRBV11-2 with TRBJ2-7; 12 bases map to TRBD1. This CDR3 comprises 15 residues. CDR1 is SGHAT, CDR2 FQNNGV, per germline. After removal of 3 bases from V and 5 bases from J, the junction contained 5 bases not matched to a gene. As DNA, the CDR3 is TGTGCCAGCAGCTTGTCCGGGACAGGGGGCCACGAGCAGTACTTC. Protein: CASSLSGTGGHEQYF.

This clonotype was recorded many times. The chain has TRBV20-1 and TRBJ2-7; D remains unclear. The CDR3 has 14 residues. V was trimmed by 0 bases and J by 1 base, leaving 10 bases between them. Germline values: CDR1 DFQATT, CDR2 SNEGSKA (reference sequence). In DNA form, the CDR3 reads TGCAGTGCTAGAGATCTGGGAATATCCTACGAGCAGTACTTC. Translated: CSARDLGISYEQYF.

This clonotype was seen more than once but under ten times. This sequence joins TRBV15 and TRBJ2-3, with TRBD2 identical over 9 bases. Germline V gene sequence: CDR1 LNHNV, CDR2 YYDKDF (reference sequence). V shed 9 bases, J shed 0 bases, and the junction held 7 bases outside the gene matches. This CDR3 has 15 amino acids. CDR3 nucleotides: TGTGCCACTCGAGGACTAGCGACTAGCACAGATACGCAGTATTTT. Its translation: CATRGLATSTDTQYF. Looking up the rest from reference TRBV15 and TRBJ2-3 gives the full variable domain: DAMVIQNPRYQVTQFGKPVTLSCSQTLNHNVMYWYQQKSSQAPKLLFHYYDKDFNNEADTPDNFQSRRPNTSFCFLDIRSPGLGDTAMYLCATRGLATSTDTQYFGPGTRLTVL.

This clonotype was detected many times. The V call is TRBV4-3, the J call TRBJ1-1, with 8 bases identical to TRBD1. Germline-derived CDR1 and CDR2 are LGHNA and YSLEER. CDR3 size: 15 residues. The trim removed 0 bases at V and 1 base at J, leaving 1 base unmatched. The chain's CDR3 is CASSQEDRGNTEAFF. The DNA of the CDR3 is TGCGCCAGCAGCCAAGAAGACAGGGGGAACACTGAAGCTTTCTTT.

The table lists this clonotype with a few counts. Mismatch with germline at one junction end may stem from a read error. The chain is built from TRBV7-7 and TRBJ2-5; maybe TRBD2 (5 bases). Germline V gene data show CDR1 as SSHAT and CDR2 as FNYEAQ (reference sequence). The length of the CDR3 is 15 residues. CDR3 residues: CASSRGPTGKETQYF. The CDR3 nucleotides are TGTGCTAGCAGCAGAGGGCCAACGGGGAAAGAGACCCAGTACTTC.

Turning to this clonotype: This could be a read error, since a much larger clone is one nucleotide away. The rearrangement uses TRBV30 and TRBJ1-6; no clear D. Germline CDR1 reads GTSNPN; CDR2 reads SVGIG (reference sequence). The CDR3 is 13 residues long. As DNA, the CDR3 is TGTGCCTGGAGTCAGTACGGTCGGTCACGCCTCCACTTT. Protein: CAWSQYGRSRLHF.